This TCR beta chain was recovered during a study of shared clonotypes between healthy human individuals. Comments on this clone: Other DNA sequences within the sample encode an identical CDR3.

Some clones are missing from TCRdb's copy, which holds only in-frame ones; the method was immunoSEQ multiplex PCR. The repertoire includes approximately 1.5 million clones, under 99% of them detected once, and about 0.45% sits in the top ten. The CDR3 contains 12 residues. The V gene lost 5 bases and the J gene lost 3 bases, with 7 bases spanning the gap. CDR1 MNHEY and CDR2 SVGAGI come from the germline V gene. Specimen: naive CD4+ T cells sorted from blood. The subset denotes: CD45RA+ positively selected. This sequence joins TRBV6-5 and TRBJ1-2; D possibly corresponds to TRBD1 (6 bases). The TCR sequence derives from a man younger than 45 in good health. The CDR3 reads CASSRQDYGYTF. In nucleotides, the CDR3 is TGTGCCAGCAGTCGACAGGACTATGGCTACACCTTC.